The 17 T cell receptor beta chains given below trace back to one sample, sequenced in a study of T cells in Graves' hyperthyroidism and ophthalmopathy. RNA transcripts served as the template for amplifying TCR beta CDR3 regions. In the first-round RT-PCR of the TCR CDR3, the HTBI primer set was used. MiXCR, run by TCRdb on the multiplex PCR reads, gives a single entry per CDR3 protein. Of approximately 260,000 distinct CDR3 sequences detected, roughly 15% appear once; the ten largest clones hold around 30%. Sequenced: blood. The receptors here all came from a woman aged 45-65 years with Graves' hyperthyroidism that later progressed to Graves' ophthalmopathy.

This chain joins TRBV20-1 and TRBJ1-2, with a possible D match to TRBD1 (6 bases). This CDR3 contains 14 residues. CDR1 DFQATT and CDR2 SNEGSKA come from the germline V gene (reference sequence). The germline V and J ends were trimmed by 0 bases and 9 bases, with 17 bases remaining between them. CDR3 sequence: CSARDSKTGSCYTF. The DNA for the CDR3 is TGCAGTGCTAGAGATTCCAAGACAGGCAGCTGCTACACCTTC.

Many counts were recorded for this clonotype. The chain links TRBV27 to TRBJ2-1; 10 positions agree with TRBD2. The V segment lost 2 bases and the J segment 5 bases; nucleotides outside the gene matches: 6. Germline CDR1 reads MNHEY; CDR2 reads SMNVEV (reference sequence). The CDR3 runs to 16 residues. The CDR3 reads CASSLLGLAEHNEQFF. CDR3 nucleotide sequence: TGTGCCAGCAGTTTACTCGGACTAGCGGAACACAATGAGCAGTTCTTC.

This clonotype has ten or more counts. The J gene is TRBJ2-1, the V gene TRBV28; 10 nucleotides align to TRBD1. CDR3 length equals 14 residues. CDR1 is MDHEN, CDR2 SYDVKM, per germline. After removal of 3 bases from V and 8 bases from J, the junction contained 4 bases not matched to a gene. The CDR3 sequence is CASSLTGGWDEQFF. For the CDR3, the DNA is TGTGCCAGCAGTTTGACAGGGGGCTGGGATGAGCAGTTCTTC. Combining the CDR3 with reference TRBV28 and TRBJ2-1 gives the whole variable domain DVKVTQSSRYLVKRTGEKVFLECVQDMDHENMFWYRQDPGLGLRLIYFSYDVKMKEKGDIPEGYSVSREKKERFSLILESASTNQTSMYLCASSLTGGWDEQFFGPGTRLTVL.

In this sample, this clonotype turned up many times. This rearrangement joins TRBV5-1 to TRBJ2-7, with TRBD1 identical over 8 bases. This CDR3 is 15 amino acids long. J gave up 6 bases and V 4 bases, and 12 bases lay outside the gene matches. Germline V lookup: CDR1 SGHRS, CDR2 YFSETQ. The DNA of the CDR3 is TGCGCCAGCAGCCCCTCGACAGGGGCTGGTGGCGAGCAGTACTTC. It codes for CASSPSTGAGGEQYF. Using reference TRBV5-1 and TRBJ2-7 for the parts outside the CDR3, the full variable domain is KAGVTQTPRYLIKTRGQQVTLSCSPISGHRSVSWYQQTPGQGLQFLFEYFSETQRNKGNFPGRFSGRQFSNSRSEMNVSTLELGDSALYLCASSPSTGAGGEQYFGPGTRLTVT.

Many counts were recorded for this clonotype. This chain links TRBV29-1 with TRBJ1-1; D ambiguous. Germline loops: CDR1 SQVTM, CDR2 ANQGSEA. The CDR3 covers 12 residues. CDR3 amino acids: CRPWVGRTEAFF. The CDR3 bases are TGCAGACCTTGGGTGGGGAGGACTGAAGCTTTCTTT.

This clonotype was counted many times. The genes are TRBV12-3 or TRBV12-4 and TRBJ2-2; tentatively, D is TRBD2 (5 bases). The CDR3 contains 15 residues. Trimming took 5 bases from V and 7 from J, leaving 17 bases between them. The CDR3 region is CASSPDWPSSGELFF. The CDR3 nucleotides read TGTGCCAGCAGTCCGGACTGGCCCTCAAGCGGGGAGCTGTTTTTT.

The chain couples TRBV2 to TRBJ2-2; possibly TRBD2 for D (6 bases). The V end lost 7 bases, the J end lost 2 bases, and 14 bases lay between the germline ends. Germline V gives CDR1 SNHLY, CDR2 FYNNEI. This CDR3 region has 15 residues. CDR3 coding DNA: TGTGCCAGCACTGGGCGGGGAACCAACACCGGGGAGCTGTTTTTT. Protein product: CASTGRGTNTGELFF.

This clonotype has a count of ten or more. CDR3 sequence reads: CASSQVPSGSSYEQYF. CDR3 bases: TGTGCCAGCAGCCAAGTGCCTAGCGGCAGCTCCTACGAGCAGTACTTC. The chain uses TRBV3-1 and TRBJ2-7; TRBD2 agrees at 7 bases. Germline loops: CDR1 LGHDT, CDR2 YNNKEL (reference sequence). CDR3 length equals 16 residues. The junction had 6 bases not matched to a gene; V was cut back by 1 base and J by 0 bases.

This clonotype has at least ten counts. V is TRBV28 and J is TRBJ1-5; D not resolved. The V end was cut by 3 bases, the J end by 3 bases, with 15 bases between. The CDR3 spans 16 residues. Germline lookup yields CDR1 MDHEN and CDR2 SYDVKM. This chain's CDR3 is CASSFNRGGFNQPQHF. The CDR3 nucleotides are TGTGCCAGCAGTTTTAACCGGGGTGGGTTCAATCAGCCCCAGCATTTT.

The rearrangement links TRBV15 to TRBJ2-7, with D possibly TRBD2 on 6 matching bases. CDR3 length equals 16 residues. Germline CDR1 reads LNHNV; CDR2 reads YYDKDF (reference sequence). The ends were cut back, 2 bases at V and 2 bases at J, with 16 bases in the middle. Written as DNA, the CDR3 is TGTGCCACCAGCAGACAGGGCGCGGGAACGGCCTACGAGCAGTACTTC. It is translated as CATSRQGAGTAYEQYF.

In its sample, this clonotype was seen many times. The gene calls are TRBV5-5 and TRBJ1-1; D possibly corresponds to TRBD1 (5 bases). The CDR3 has 16 residues. Trimming removed 4 bases at V and 1 base at J, with 17 bases between. From germline, CDR1 is SGHKS and CDR2 YYEKEE (reference sequence). CDR3 sequence (DNA): TGTGCCAGCAGCGGGGGGGACGGGGGAGGGAACACTGAAGCTTTCTTT. It encodes CASSGGDGGGNTEAFF.

This rearrangement joins TRBV2 to TRBJ2-7; D is possibly TRBD2 (5 bases). V shed 8 bases and J shed 3 bases, with 17 bases lying between them. Germline-derived CDR1 and CDR2 are SNHLY and FYNNEI. CDR3 length: 14 residues. The CDR3, as DNA: TGTGCCAGCCACCGGGCAGGCCGGGGCTACGAGCAGTACTTC. Protein product: CASHRAGRGYEQYF.

The chain is built from TRBV28 and TRBJ2-7, with D hard to call. CDR1 and CDR2 from the germline V gene are MDHEN and SYDVKM. This CDR3 has 12 amino acids. With 4 bases removed from V and 9 bases from J, the gap between germline ends came to 13 bases. The CDR3 reads CASSSSGWRQYF. The CDR3 region has the DNA TGTGCCAGCAGTTCGTCAGGATGGCGGCAGTACTTC.

This clonotype was counted a few times. This chain joins TRBV19 and TRBJ1-2; perhaps TRBD1 as D (5 bases). Germline loops: CDR1 LNHDA, CDR2 SQIVND (reference sequence). CDR3 length: 14 residues. V dropped 7 bases and J dropped 2 bases, with 14 bases sitting between them. CDR3 nucleotides: TGTGCCAGTAAGGGAGGGGACGCGAACTATGGCTACACCTTC. Amino acid sequence: CASKGGDANYGYTF. The whole variable domain, filled in from reference TRBV19 and TRBJ1-2, reads DGGITQSPKYLFRKEGQNVTLSCEQNLNHDAMYWYRQDPGQGLRLIYYSQIVNDFQKGDIAEGYSVSREKKESFPLTVTSAQKNPTAFYLCASKGGDANYGYTFGSGTRLTVV.

There are many counts of this clonotype. This chain links TRBV7-8 with TRBJ1-6; 8 bases align to TRBD1. CDR1 and CDR2 (germline): SGHVS, FQNEAQ. V trimming: 4 bases; J trimming: 14 bases; junction bases outside the gene matches: 7. The CDR3 has 13 residues. CDR3 sequence reads: CASSWTGTGTLHF. CDR3 nucleotides: TGTGCCAGCAGCTGGACAGGGACTGGGACCCTCCACTTT.

This clonotype was seen a handful of times. V usage is TRBV19 and J usage is TRBJ1-1; no definite D call. The germline gives CDR1 LNHDA, CDR2 SQIVND (reference sequence). The V and J ends lost 5 bases and 4 bases respectively, with 17 bases between them. The CDR3 runs to 15 residues. CDR3 amino acids: CASSAYSRIGTEAFF. DNA of the CDR3: TGTGCCAGTAGTGCCTACAGTAGAATTGGCACTGAAGCTTTCTTT.

On this clonotype itself: The junction differs from germline at one of its ends, possibly a read error. CDR3 amino acids: CASSIGNPGELFF. The CDR3 region has the DNA TGTGCCAGTAGTATCGGGAACCCCGGGGAGCTGTTTTTT. The chain couples TRBV19 to TRBJ2-2; a possible D gene is TRBD2 (5 bases). The CDR3 is 13 amino acids. Germline CDR1 LNHDA, CDR2 SQIVND (reference sequence).